These T cell receptor beta chains were read from a single sample in a study of blood T cell repertoires in COVID-19. TCRdb keeps only in-frame clones here, not all; method: immunoSEQ multiplex PCR. The data hold about 280,000 clones, with more than 75% observed a single time. The sequenced material came from peripheral blood. Receptors originate from a man between 40 and 49 years old with active or convalescent COVID-19. Each CDR3 is given with its conserved first and last residue. D genes are given only for firm matches. Clone size is given for some rows only: seen once, a few or many times, or a class if the clone is expanded.

D,J,size,V,DNA,CDR3
-,TRBJ1-4,-,TRBV2,TGTGCCAGCTGCCCCACGGCAGGTGAAAAACTGTTTTTT,CASCPTAGEKLFF
TRBD1,TRBJ1-1,once,TRBV5-1,TGCGCCAGCAGCCGAAGTAGGACAGGGGACAACACTGAAGCTTTCTTT,CASSRSRTGDNTEAFF
-,TRBJ2-7,-,TRBV3-1/TRBV3-2,TGTGCCAGCAGCCAAGATCATGGGCAGCCCTACGAGCAGTACTTC,CASSQDHGQPYEQYF
TRBD2,TRBJ2-7,once,TRBV3-1/TRBV3-2,TGTGCCAGCAGCTCAGGACTAGCGGTCTCCTACGAGCAGTACTTC,CASSSGLAVSYEQYF
-,TRBJ1-1,-,TRBV12-3/TRBV12-4,TGTGCCAGCAGTTTAAAGGCGCGGGGGATGGCTTTCTTT,CASSLKARGMAFF
-,TRBJ2-2,-,TRBV19,TGTGCCAGTGAACCACTAGCCCGGACCGGGGAGCTGTTTTTT,CASEPLARTGELFF
TRBD1,TRBJ1-6,-,TRBV6-5,TGTGCCAGCAGCCGGGACAGGGGGGAATCACCCCTCCACTTT,CASSRDRGESPLHF
-,TRBJ2-1,-,TRBV6-6,TGTGCCAGCACGGACATGGGCTTGGGAGAGCAGTTCTTC,CASTDMGLGEQFF
-,TRBJ2-2,-,TRBV6-6,TGTGCCAGCAAGGAGGGGGCGCGTTATGTCGGGGAGCTGTTTTTT,CASKEGARYVGELFF
TRBD1,TRBJ1-6,-,TRBV27,TGTGCCAGCAGTCCCCTAACCGGGACAGGGGATAATTCACCCCTCCACTTT,CASSPLTGTGDNSPLHF
-,TRBJ2-7,-,TRBV18,TGTGCCAGCTCACCGACTACAGGGACCTACGAGCAGTACTTC,CASSPTTGTYEQYF
-,TRBJ1-1,-,TRBV6-1,TGTGCCAGCAGTGAAAACCGGGGGAACACTGAAGCTTTCTTT,CASSENRGNTEAFF
TRBD2,TRBJ2-3,-,TRBV3-1/TRBV3-2,TGTGCCAGCAGCCCCCGGCAGCGGGGAGGCACAGATACGCAGTATTTT,CASSPRQRGGTDTQYF
TRBD1,TRBJ1-1,-,TRBV10-1,TGCGCCAGCAGTGACTTGACAGGGGCCTTGAACACTGAAGCTTTCTTT,CASSDLTGALNTEAFF
-,TRBJ2-3,-,TRBV6-2/TRBV6-3,TGTGCCAGCAGTTACGCGGAAAGCACAGATACGCAGTATTTT,CASSYAESTDTQYF
-,TRBJ2-7,-,TRBV12-1,TGTGCCAGCAGCTTGACCGGGACAGGGGATATCTACGAGCAGTACTTC,CASSLTGTGDIYEQYF
-,TRBJ1-2,-,TRBV6-5,TGTGCCAGCAGTTACTCGACCCCAACCTCAGGTGGCTACACCTTC,CASSYSTPTSGGYTF
TRBD1,TRBJ2-1,-,TRBV11-3,TGTGCCAGCAGCCCTCCTCCCGGGACAGGGGGCGCGGGGTACAATGAGCAGTTCTTC,CASSPPPGTGGAGYNEQFF
-,TRBJ2-7,-,TRBV9,TGTGCCAGCAGCGTAGATCTCGGGAAGTCCTACGAGCAGTACTTC,CASSVDLGKSYEQYF
-,TRBJ1-4,-,TRBV25-1,TGTGCCAGCAGTCTAGATGGCAATGAAAAACTGTTTTTT,CASSLDGNEKLFF
TRBD2,TRBJ2-2,-,TRBV4-2,TGTGCCAGCAGCCAAACGCCCCAACTAGCGGGGGGTGTGGGAGGCACCGGGGAGCTGTTTTTT,CASSQTPQLAGGVGGTGELFF
-,TRBJ2-5,-,TRBV3-1/TRBV3-2,TGTGCCAGCAGCCAAGACAGTTGGGAGACCCAGTACTTC,CASSQDSWETQYF
-,TRBJ2-7,once,TRBV9,TGTGCCAGCAGCGTAGACGACAGTCTCGAGCAGTACTTC,CASSVDDSLEQYF
-,TRBJ1-2,once,TRBV9,TGTGCCAGCAGCAAAGTGACAGGTGGCTACACCTTC,CASSKVTGGYTF
-,TRBJ2-5,-,TRBV7-7,TGTGCCAGCAGCTTAGGGGTGACGGTGGACAAGGAGACCCAGTACTTC,CASSLGVTVDKETQYF
TRBD1,TRBJ2-2,once,TRBV5-1,TGCGCCAGCAGCGGACAGGGAACCGGGGAGCTGTTTTTT,CASSGQGTGELFF
-,TRBJ1-2,-,TRBV6-5,TGTGCCAGCAGTTACTCATCAGGGGACTATGGCTACACCTTC,CASSYSSGDYGYTF
TRBD2,TRBJ2-2,-,TRBV7-6,TGTGCCAGCAGCTTCAGCGGGAGCGCCGGGGAGCTGTTTTTT,CASSFSGSAGELFF
TRBD2,TRBJ2-2,-,TRBV3-1/TRBV3-2,TGTGCCAGCAGCCAACTACAGCGGGGTACCGGGGAGCTGTTTTTT,CASSQLQRGTGELFF
TRBD1,TRBJ2-5,-,TRBV27,TGTGCCAGCAGCCCTCAAGAGGTCAGGGGGCCATATGGGGAGACCCAGTACTTC,CASSPQEVRGPYGETQYF
-,TRBJ1-6,-,TRBV3-1/TRBV3-2,TGTGCCAGCACGCCTACGCGGGGGATGAACTCACCCCTCCACTTT,CASTPTRGMNSPLHF
TRBD1,TRBJ1-2,-,TRBV6-5,TGTGCCAGCAGATCTACGGACAGGGGATGGGATGGCTACACCTTC,CASRSTDRGWDGYTF
-,TRBJ1-2,-,TRBV3-1/TRBV3-2,TGTGCCAGCAGCCAAACAGGATTAAACTCCGGCTACACCTTC,CASSQTGLNSGYTF
-,TRBJ2-3,once,TRBV10-1,TGCGCCAGCAGTGGAACTAGCTCTCCCCCAGATACGCAGTATTTT,CASSGTSSPPDTQYF
-,TRBJ2-7,-,TRBV10-2,TGCGCCAGCTTCGGGGTCACGAACGAGCAGTACTTC,CASFGVTNEQYF
TRBD2,TRBJ2-5,few,TRBV3-1/TRBV3-2,TGTGCCAGCAGCCCCCTAGCGGGGGTTCGCTGGACCCAGTACTTC,CASSPLAGVRWTQYF
TRBD2,TRBJ2-4,-,TRBV11-3,TGTGCCAGCAGCCCCCTAACGGGAGGGTCCAAAAACATTCAGTACTTC,CASSPLTGGSKNIQYF
-,TRBJ1-5,few,TRBV6-5,TGTGCCAGCCGGGGGGCTAATCAGCCCCAGCATTTT,CASRGANQPQHF
TRBD2,TRBJ2-7,once,TRBV27,TGTGCCAGCAGTGAGGGGAGGGTTCGTGACGAGCAGTACTTC,CASSEGRVRDEQYF
-,TRBJ1-5,-,TRBV19,TGTGCCAGTAGTATACCGGGGGGTTATCAGCCCCAGCATTTT,CASSIPGGYQPQHF
-,TRBJ2-2,once,TRBV10-1,TGCGCCAGCAGTGATAGGAACACCGGGGAGCTGTTTTTT,CASSDRNTGELFF
-,TRBJ2-3,-,TRBV5-6,TGTGCCAGCAGCGCGGGAAGGGTAGATACGCAGTATTTT,CASSAGRVDTQYF
TRBD1,TRBJ1-4,-,TRBV6-5,TGTGCCAGCAGTTCTGGACAGGGGAATGAAAAACTGTTTTTT,CASSSGQGNEKLFF
TRBD1,TRBJ1-1,-,TRBV12-5,TGTGCTAGTGGTTTCAATTCAGGGGGTGTAAGCATGAACACTGAAGCTTTCTTT,CASGFNSGGVSMNTEAFF
-,TRBJ1-4,-,TRBV12-3/TRBV12-4,TGTGCCAGCAGTTTGGAAGGGGCACTGTTTTTT,CASSLEGALFF
TRBD1,TRBJ2-2,-,TRBV2,TGTGCCAGCAGTGAGGCGGCAGGGGGCTACACCGGGGAGCTGTTTTTT,CASSEAAGGYTGELFF
-,TRBJ2-1,-,TRBV6-6,TGTGCCAGCAGTTACTCTACTAGTGGGGGAGGAAATGAGCAGTTCTTC,CASSYSTSGGGNEQFF
-,TRBJ1-6,-,TRBV7-9,TGTGCCAGCAGCTCAGGGGATCGTTCACCCCTCCACTTT,CASSSGDRSPLHF
TRBD1,TRBJ1-6,-,TRBV7-3,TGTGCCAGCAGCTTAACAGACAGGGGTGGCCCCCTCCACTTT,CASSLTDRGGPLHF
TRBD1,TRBJ1-2,-,TRBV11-2,TGTGCCAGCAGCTTAGTAGGGACAGGGAGCTACACCTTC,CASSLVGTGSYTF
TRBD1,TRBJ2-7,-,TRBV5-1,TGCGCCAGCAGCGGGGACAGGGGTTCCCCCTACGAGCAGTACTTC,CASSGDRGSPYEQYF
TRBD1,TRBJ1-3,-,TRBV2,TGTGCCAGCAGTGCAGACAGGGGAGGAGGAAACACCATATATTTT,CASSADRGGGNTIYF
-,TRBJ1-6,few,TRBV9,TGTGCCAGCAGCGTCAGCCAGGGCGAATCACCCCTCCACTTT,CASSVSQGESPLHF
-,TRBJ1-1,-,TRBV12-5,TGTGCTAGTGGTTTGGACCCATGGGAGGGAGCTTTCTTT,CASGLDPWEGAFF
TRBD2,TRBJ2-3,once,TRBV6-2/TRBV6-3,TGTGCCAGCAGTTACTCGCCTAGCGGGGGCACAGATACGCAGTATTTT,CASSYSPSGGTDTQYF
TRBD1,TRBJ2-5,-,TRBV28,TGTGCCAGCCTCTATGGGACAGGAGCTTCCCAGACCCAGTACTTC,CASLYGTGASQTQYF
TRBD2,TRBJ2-2,-,TRBV11-3,TGTGCCAGCAGCCCCCCACTAGCGGCCGGGGAGCTGTTTTTT,CASSPPLAAGELFF
TRBD2,TRBJ2-5,-,TRBV19,TGTGCCAGTAGTATCCAGGGAATTAGCGGGAAAGAGACCCAGTACTTC,CASSIQGISGKETQYF